The text below deals with one T cell receptor (beta chain). Its cognate antigen has yet to be identified. There are no base qualities to consult, and no much larger clone falls within one base. The cohort was made up of about 670 healthy bone marrow donors. All cohort members were sampled while nominally healthy, although unrecorded immune exposures were likely present. The donor tested CMV seropositive and was one of the 289 seropositive cohort members. A peripheral blood sample was collected from each donor, and TCR beta sequencing was performed on peripheral blood mononuclear cells. The Qiagen DNeasy Blood Extraction Kit was used to extract genomic DNA from the blood cell samples. The method was the immunoSEQ multiplex PCR assay. A mixture of 60 forward primers for TCR Vbeta segments and 13 reverse primers for TCR Jbeta segments was used in the multiplex PCR. The CDR3 region of rearranged TCR beta genes was amplified from genomic DNA with a multiplex PCR assay. Amplified TCR beta libraries were sequenced as 87-base-pair reads on the Illumina HiSeq System. As for how the authors treated the data: In a later analysis, approximately 74 million unique TCR beta chains were counted across the roughly 700 repertoires, and around 10 million of these chains were shared by at least two donors. A nearest-neighbor algorithm error-corrected the raw reads and collapsed the reads into unique sequences, merging closely related sequences to remove PCR and sequencing errors. V, D and J gene segments were assigned by aligning CDR3 sequences to IMGT reference sequences. Each retained sequence needed at least a six-nucleotide match to both a V gene segment and a J gene segment. A rearrangement counted as productive if the CDR3 had no stop codons and remained in frame with V and J, and every other rearrangement counted as non-productive. CDR3 was defined according to IMGT convention as the region running from the second conserved V-encoded cysteine to the conserved J-encoded phenylalanine. In an earlier analysis of more than 550 of the donors, sequences lacking an unambiguous match to a single V gene segment were excluded. In an earlier analysis of 587 of the donors, V segments were called functional above 56.7% productive rearrangements and were called segregating when the between-donor standard deviation exceeded 5%. To diagnose cytomegalovirus status from the catalog of TCR beta chain sequences, a statistical classification framework was built. A later analysis assigned V and J genes by comparing TCR nucleotide sequences with IMGT/GENE-DB human TR gene sequences. Using the TCRdist pipeline, a later analysis assigned CDR3 sequences along with most-parsimonious VDJ recombination scenarios. In a later analysis, every TCR beta chain was defined by the combination of its CDR3 amino acid sequence and its V-gene family, and reads without a unique V-gene family were dropped. As a way to deal with suspected cross-contamination and a sequencing artifact, a later analysis dropped approximately 570 nucleotide sequences that were highly shared and had low generation probability. In a later analysis, a clonal expansion index was calculated for each public chain from normalized within-repertoire ranks of inferred template counts. In a later analysis, generation probabilities were computed with a VDJ recombination model fitted to out-of-frame rearrangements, and the resulting probabilities were checked against IGoR. A later analysis scored TCR-TCR, TCR-HLA and TCR-CMV co-occurrence with hypergeometric tests, applying a repertoire-size bias correction to TCR pairs. In a later analysis, false discovery rates were estimated by permuting HLA or CMV assignments 20 times. A later analysis grouped co-occurring TCRs with DBSCAN, adding TCRdist sequence similarity when clustering within HLA-allele-positive subsets. For co-occurrence clustering, repertoires with fewer than 30,000 or more than 120,000 public chains were excluded, along with about five repertoires with anomalous nucleotide sharing. What TCRdb holds here is the immuneACCESS table cut down to in-frame rearrangements. Part of the clones is not present; checked against another copy, under half of the missing clones reflect an unresolved V gene, and the others are unexplained. V, J and clone size reflect that table, while D and trimming were determined from the DNA. The sample profile shows fewer than 80,000 clones; about 72% of them were found once. The leading ten clones occupy roughly 25% of the sample.

The data were taken from a study of cytomegalovirus exposure and HLA in healthy donors (dated by TCRdb to about 2017). For the wider study: According to an earlier analysis of 587 of the donors, about 170 million T cells yielded roughly 110 million unique TCR beta sequences and approximately 300 Gb of sequence data. Because of strong linkage in the cohort, roughly 5 DR-DQ haplotypes were treated as single units for association and clustering. Genome-wide SNP genotypes for about 65% of the 666 donors were used in a later genetic analysis, which treated that subset as a discovery cohort. Every discovery cohort repertoire had been produced on one sequencing platform. The study combined high-throughput TCR immunosequencing, statistical association of individual TCRs with disease status, and machine learning to predict cytomegalovirus infection status. The later analysis used no new phenotypic data to find candidate immune exposures, relying instead on TCR beta sequences and their occurrence across donors. The study used immunosequencing to profile the T cell repertoires of some 600 subjects and linked those repertoires to cytomegalovirus serostatus. The study was designed to test whether signatures of past pathogen exposure could be identified by cataloging public T cell receptors. A separate validation cohort of more than 100 different subjects was used in addition to the roughly 620-subject first cohort. On average, 235,054 unique TCR beta nucleotide sequences were sequenced per donor among roughly 430 genotyped donors of the cohort, with 15% to 20% of those sequences being non-productive. An earlier analysis of around 540 of the donors applied high-throughput TCR beta sequencing to assess whether each TCR beta V gene segment acted as functional or pseudogenic. An early release covering more than 500 HLA-typed donors comprised about 310 gigabases of sequencing data and 65 million to 100 million unique TCR sequences. Typing coverage differed by locus: A, B, C, DRB1 and DQB1 were typed in roughly 620-640 donors, DQA1 in about 500, DPA1 in around 600, and DPB1 in approximately 450. Alongside the repertoire data, information on donor age, sex, ethnicity and CMV serostatus was compiled. Of the 398 genotyped donors, 75% to 85% were placed in the genetic ancestry cluster associated with self-reported Caucasian donors. HLA typing included class I and class II loci at four-digit resolution. A later analysis re-analyzed previously published TCR beta repertoires from roughly 690 donors and added high-resolution HLA genotyping to study TCR occurrence patterns.

General findings and caveats noted by the study authors: Across donors, most TCR sequences were observed very rarely, whereas some public TCRs were present in many individuals. In a later analysis, HLA-associated TCR beta chains were found to be more clonally expanded and to have lower generation probabilities than equally common non-associated chains. In both the original and validation cohorts, the classifier was reported to diagnose cytomegalovirus status with high specificity and sensitivity. The authors suggested that the approach could potentially be generalized to other disease states and immunological phenotypes. According to a later genetic analysis, donors in an Asian-associated ancestry cluster had fewer N-insertions in productive TCRs than the approximately 630-donor mean. Linkage disequilibrium might explain the correlated functional status among segregating V segments, but an unknown experimental factor could not be ruled out. Strong co-occurrence of HLA alleles, especially DR and DQ, made assigning TCR associations to individual alleles difficult. Broadly in line with IMGT annotations, most TCR beta V segments showed up in productive rearrangements about 90% or about 30% of the time in an earlier analysis of several hundred of the donors. A cluster of highly shared sequence variants was judged likely to be a technical artifact of the sequencing pipeline. HLA typing was unavailable for some donors at each locus, so association tests used only the typed subset. Roughly uniform sequencing depth across donors was assumed in presence/absence analyses, although this assumption may not hold. Several of the top co-occurrence clusters appeared to be linked to parvovirus B19, influenza, CMV and Epstein-Barr virus, according to a later analysis. A later analysis found that TCR association rates varied across HLA loci, with DRB1 alleles showing the most associated TCRs and HLA-C alleles the fewest. The only immune exposure information available for the cohort was CMV serostatus. According to a later analysis, most CMV-associated TCR beta chains appeared to be HLA-restricted, and the HLA associations seemed to be driven largely by CMV exposure. A few of the identified cytomegalovirus-associated TCR beta chains were confirmed in vitro to be specific for cytomegalovirus antigens. A later analysis associated 16,951 TCR beta sequences with specific HLA alleles at a false discovery rate of 0.05. A later genetic analysis associated a missense DCLRE1C variant with V-gene and J-gene trimming of TCR beta chains, and an independent cohort replicated the association. In this cohort, only TCR beta chains were sequenced, and detectable features were limited by the absence of alpha or paired-chain data. Because counts were too low, under 20 rarely observed V segments, including chromosome 9 orphons, were left out of the earlier analysis of over 550 of the donors. A further reported finding was that TCR beta sequences accurately predicted the HLA-A and HLA-B alleles for most subjects in the first cohort. The study gave a list of some 150 TCR beta chains associated with cytomegalovirus.

The receptor's source is a man in his forties or fifties in good health and CMV-seropositive. Material: PBMCs.

The DNA reads as follows: TGCGCCAGCAGCCAAGTAATTGCGGGGGGCTGGGAGACCCAGTACTTC. It codes for CASSQVIAGGWETQYF. Here the chain combines TRBV4-1 and TRBJ2-5; 8 bases in the junction line up with TRBD2. Compared with germline, V lacks 1 base and J lacks 5 bases; bases without a gene match: 9. The germline V gene specifies MGHRA as CDR1 and YSYEKL as CDR2. The CDR3 spans 16 residues, from the cysteine through the phenylalanine. The entry retains the CDR3 DNA only, 48 bases that are in frame from base 1.